This T cell receptor (beta chain) emerged from a study of OX40 agonist ivuxolimab in advanced cancers. Trimming pared 6 bases from V and 0 bases from J, leaving 12 bases between. The CDR3 length is 15 residues. Germline-derived CDR1 and CDR2 are LNHDA and SQIVND (reference sequence). Only in-frame clones appear in the TCRdb table, and some are missing; sequencing was by immunoSEQ multiplex PCR. The sample lists under 80,000 clones, over 80% occurring once. The chain carries TRBV19 and TRBJ2-1; TRBD2 is a possible D gene (6 bases). Specimen: CD4+ or CD8+ T cells sorted from blood, collected in a trial of the OX40 agonist ivuxolimab. This receptor was obtained from an adult with an advanced solid tumor such as melanoma, head and neck, liver or kidney cancer. This chain's CDR3 is CASSPSESSYNEQFF. CDR3 nucleotides: TGTGCCAGTAGCCCTAGCGAGAGCTCCTACAATGAGCAGTTCTTC.